This is a list of T cell receptor beta chains from one sample in a study of post-analysis software for immune sequencing data. One entry per CDR3 protein results from TCRdb running MiXCR on the PCR reads. The sample carries fewer than 550,000 distinct CDR3 sequences, roughly 34% recorded once. Material for sequencing was blood. These receptors were obtained from a girl aged 2 to 17 with multiple sclerosis. The conserved cysteine and the conserved F or W are not part of the CDR3 here. The order of the fields is CDR3 protein, D gene, J gene, V gene. A D gene is named only where the DNA matches it firmly.

CDR3aa: ASSPAPGGKGTQY
d_gene: TRBD2
j_gene: TRBJ2-3
v_gene: TRBV11-2

CDR3aa: SLRGARDPYQPQH
d_gene: -
j_gene: TRBJ1-5
v_gene: TRBV6-1

CDR3aa: SARGDRVRVWNQPQH
d_gene: TRBD1
j_gene: TRBJ1-5
v_gene: TRBV20-1

CDR3aa: SVSTGVADTQY
d_gene: -
j_gene: TRBJ2-3
v_gene: TRBV29-1

CDR3aa: SASLPGGNQPQH
d_gene: TRBD1
j_gene: TRBJ1-5
v_gene: TRBV20-1

CDR3aa: ASSEAGVRHQPQH
d_gene: -
j_gene: TRBJ1-5
v_gene: TRBV6-1

CDR3aa: ASSPLQTNTEAF
d_gene: -
j_gene: TRBJ1-1
v_gene: TRBV18

CDR3aa: ASSLEPTYGYT
d_gene: -
j_gene: TRBJ1-2
v_gene: TRBV5-1

CDR3aa: ASSPRTGVYEQY
d_gene: TRBD1
j_gene: -
v_gene: TRBV27

CDR3aa: ASSRAGQGALVEQF
d_gene: TRBD1
j_gene: TRBJ2-1
v_gene: TRBV5-1

CDR3aa: ASSLSGLNSPLH
d_gene: -
j_gene: TRBJ1-6
v_gene: TRBV28

CDR3aa: ASSARRFSSYNEQF
d_gene: -
j_gene: TRBJ2-1
v_gene: TRBV6-2/TRBV6-3

CDR3aa: ASRSEQANEKLF
d_gene: -
j_gene: TRBJ1-4
v_gene: TRBV12-3/TRBV12-4

CDR3aa: ASEDATGATTEAF
d_gene: TRBD1
j_gene: TRBJ1-1
v_gene: TRBV7-9

CDR3aa: ASSLFGGVGGYT
d_gene: -
j_gene: TRBJ1-2
v_gene: TRBV6-6

CDR3aa: ASGKEGTGLGEQF
d_gene: TRBD1
j_gene: TRBJ2-1
v_gene: TRBV5-1

CDR3aa: SASTRASTDTQY
d_gene: -
j_gene: TRBJ2-3
v_gene: TRBV20-1

CDR3aa: ASSYSVGATTYNSPLH
d_gene: -
j_gene: TRBJ1-6
v_gene: TRBV6-5

CDR3aa: SARSWWQGFQETQY
d_gene: -
j_gene: TRBJ2-5
v_gene: TRBV20-1

CDR3aa: SATGTGLSSNYGYT
d_gene: TRBD1
j_gene: TRBJ1-2
v_gene: TRBV20-1

CDR3aa: SAIRGAGSSPAF
d_gene: -
j_gene: TRBJ1-1
v_gene: TRBV20-1

CDR3aa: SAQSSGFNQPQH
d_gene: -
j_gene: TRBJ1-5
v_gene: TRBV20-1

CDR3aa: SVGQGPANTGELF
d_gene: TRBD1
j_gene: TRBJ2-2
v_gene: TRBV29-1

CDR3aa: ASSESSNTGELF
d_gene: -
j_gene: TRBJ2-2
v_gene: TRBV2

CDR3aa: ASSTQGLWANVLT
d_gene: -
j_gene: TRBJ2-6
v_gene: TRBV6-6

CDR3aa: ASRPPQGGNQPQH
d_gene: -
j_gene: TRBJ1-5
v_gene: TRBV27

CDR3aa: ASSAQGLDGYT
d_gene: -
j_gene: TRBJ1-2
v_gene: TRBV18

CDR3aa: VSSPGRGTDTQY
d_gene: -
j_gene: TRBJ2-3
v_gene: TRBV10-2

CDR3aa: AISESRGAF
d_gene: -
j_gene: TRBJ1-1
v_gene: TRBV10-3

CDR3aa: ASSFDGGNPGANVLT
d_gene: -
j_gene: TRBJ2-6
v_gene: TRBV7-9

CDR3aa: ASSLSGQGGNIQY
d_gene: TRBD1
j_gene: TRBJ2-4
v_gene: TRBV5-1

CDR3aa: ASSLYRLPGADTQY
d_gene: -
j_gene: TRBJ2-3
v_gene: TRBV5-1

CDR3aa: ASRGTGLLTEAF
d_gene: TRBD1
j_gene: TRBJ1-1
v_gene: TRBV5-1

CDR3aa: ATSPTGDSSNYGYT
d_gene: TRBD1
j_gene: TRBJ1-2
v_gene: TRBV15

CDR3aa: ASSFEGSYGYT
d_gene: -
j_gene: TRBJ1-2
v_gene: TRBV5-1

CDR3aa: ASSASRDRVNEKLF
d_gene: TRBD1
j_gene: TRBJ1-4
v_gene: TRBV6-1

CDR3aa: ASSYEGRWAADGYT
d_gene: -
j_gene: TRBJ1-2
v_gene: TRBV5-1

CDR3aa: SVVNGAALNIQY
d_gene: -
j_gene: TRBJ2-4
v_gene: TRBV20-1

CDR3aa: SVESSVNTEAF
d_gene: -
j_gene: TRBJ1-1
v_gene: TRBV29-1

CDR3aa: ASSEPDGYT
d_gene: -
j_gene: TRBJ1-2
v_gene: TRBV6-1

CDR3aa: ASSLTSGGFYEQF
d_gene: TRBD2
j_gene: TRBJ2-1
v_gene: TRBV5-1

CDR3aa: GTRQASNTGELF
d_gene: -
j_gene: TRBJ2-2
v_gene: TRBV3-1

CDR3aa: ASSDSAGGPYNEQF
d_gene: TRBD2
j_gene: TRBJ2-1
v_gene: TRBV6-4

CDR3aa: ASSLAGRVGEAF
d_gene: -
j_gene: TRBJ1-1
v_gene: TRBV12-3/TRBV12-4

CDR3aa: ASSLDGTSGRTQY
d_gene: -
j_gene: TRBJ2-3
v_gene: TRBV5-1

CDR3aa: ASSPSLATKTHSYNEQF
d_gene: -
j_gene: TRBJ2-1
v_gene: TRBV9

CDR3aa: SVEGANGANVLT
d_gene: -
j_gene: TRBJ2-6
v_gene: TRBV29-1

CDR3aa: ASSDLTSREY
d_gene: -
j_gene: TRBJ2-3
v_gene: TRBV6-4

CDR3aa: SARASGGPLVGNEQF
d_gene: TRBD2
j_gene: TRBJ2-1
v_gene: TRBV20-1